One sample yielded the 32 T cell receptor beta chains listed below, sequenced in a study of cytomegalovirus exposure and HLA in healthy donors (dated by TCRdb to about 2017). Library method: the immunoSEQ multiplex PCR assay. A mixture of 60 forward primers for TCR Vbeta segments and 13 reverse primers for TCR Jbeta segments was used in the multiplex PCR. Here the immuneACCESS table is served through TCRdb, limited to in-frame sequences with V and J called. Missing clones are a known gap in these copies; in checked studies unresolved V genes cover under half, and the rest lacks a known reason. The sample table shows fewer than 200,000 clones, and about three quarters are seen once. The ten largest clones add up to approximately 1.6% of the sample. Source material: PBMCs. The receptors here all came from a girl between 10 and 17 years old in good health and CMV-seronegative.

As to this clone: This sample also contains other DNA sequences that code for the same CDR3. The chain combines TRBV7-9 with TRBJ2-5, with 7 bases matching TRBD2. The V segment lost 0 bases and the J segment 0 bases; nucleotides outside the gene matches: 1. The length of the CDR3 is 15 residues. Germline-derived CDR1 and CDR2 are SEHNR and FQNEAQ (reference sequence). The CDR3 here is CASSLALADQETQYF. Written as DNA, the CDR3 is TGTGCCAGCAGCTTAGCCCTAGCGGACCAAGAGACCCAGTACTTC. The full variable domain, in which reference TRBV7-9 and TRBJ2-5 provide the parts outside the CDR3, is DTGVSQNPRHKITKRGQNVTFRCDPISEHNRLYWYRQTLGQGPEFLTYFQNEAQLEKSRLLSDRFSAERPKGSFSTLEIQRTEQGDSAMYLCASSLALADQETQYFGPGTRLLVL.

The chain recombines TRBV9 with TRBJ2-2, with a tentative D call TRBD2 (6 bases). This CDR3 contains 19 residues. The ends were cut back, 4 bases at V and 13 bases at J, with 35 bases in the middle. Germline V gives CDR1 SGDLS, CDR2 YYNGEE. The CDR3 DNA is TGTGCCAGCAGCATTGGACCGGCGGGAAAAATAACACCGGGGATGGCGCTGTTTTTT. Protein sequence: CASSIGPAGKITPGMALFF.

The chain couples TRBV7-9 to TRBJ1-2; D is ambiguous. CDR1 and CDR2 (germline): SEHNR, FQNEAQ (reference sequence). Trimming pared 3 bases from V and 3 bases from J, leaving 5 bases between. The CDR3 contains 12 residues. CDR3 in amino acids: CASSFRDYGYTF. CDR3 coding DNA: TGTGCCAGCAGCTTTCGGGACTATGGCTACACCTTC.

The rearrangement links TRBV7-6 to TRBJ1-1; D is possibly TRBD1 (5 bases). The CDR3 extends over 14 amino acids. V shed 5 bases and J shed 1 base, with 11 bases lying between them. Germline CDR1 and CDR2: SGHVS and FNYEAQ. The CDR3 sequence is CASSAGGGNTEAFF. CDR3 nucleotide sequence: TGTGCCAGCAGCGCCGGGGGAGGGAACACTGAAGCTTTCTTT.

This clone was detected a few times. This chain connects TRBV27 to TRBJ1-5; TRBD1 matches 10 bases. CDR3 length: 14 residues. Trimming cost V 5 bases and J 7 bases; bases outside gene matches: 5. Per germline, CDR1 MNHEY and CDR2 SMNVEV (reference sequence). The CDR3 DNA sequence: TGTGCCAGCAGTCCACGGACAGGGGGGCAGCCCCAGCATTTT. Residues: CASSPRTGGQPQHF.

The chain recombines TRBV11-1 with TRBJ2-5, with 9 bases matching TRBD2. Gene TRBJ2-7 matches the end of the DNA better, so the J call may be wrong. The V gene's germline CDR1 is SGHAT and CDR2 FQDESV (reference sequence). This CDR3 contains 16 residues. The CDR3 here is CASSFGLAGFFYEQYF. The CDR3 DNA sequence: TGTGCCAGCAGCTTCGGGCTAGCGGGGTTTTTCTACGAGCAGTACTTC.

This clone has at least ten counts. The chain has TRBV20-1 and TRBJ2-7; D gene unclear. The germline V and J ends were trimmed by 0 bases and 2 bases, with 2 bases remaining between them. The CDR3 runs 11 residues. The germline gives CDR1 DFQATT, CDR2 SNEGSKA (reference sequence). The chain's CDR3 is CSARDTYEQYF. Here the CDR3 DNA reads TGCAGTGCTAGAGATACCTACGAGCAGTACTTC.

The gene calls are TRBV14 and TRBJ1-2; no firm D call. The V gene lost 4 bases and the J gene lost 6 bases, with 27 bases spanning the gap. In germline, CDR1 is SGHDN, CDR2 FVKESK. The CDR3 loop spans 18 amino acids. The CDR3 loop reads CASSPFHGRTMAIDGYTF. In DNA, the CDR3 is TGTGCCAGCAGCCCCTTCCATGGGCGCACGATGGCCATTGATGGCTACACCTTC.

The CDR3, as DNA: TGTGCCAGCAGCGTAGGTCGGACCCAGTACTTC. It translates to CASSVGRTQYF. This chain connects TRBV9 to TRBJ2-5; D is unresolved. From germline, CDR1 is SGDLS and CDR2 YYNGEE. This CDR3 is built from 11 residues. Trimming stripped 0 bases from V and 7 bases from J, with 4 bases between.

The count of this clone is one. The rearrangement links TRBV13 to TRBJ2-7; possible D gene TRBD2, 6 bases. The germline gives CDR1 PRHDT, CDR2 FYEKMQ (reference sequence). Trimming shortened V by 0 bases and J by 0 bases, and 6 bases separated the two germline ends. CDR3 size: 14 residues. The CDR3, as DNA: TGTGCCAGCAGCTTAGGCGGGGGCTCCTACGAGCAGTACTTC. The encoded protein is CASSLGGGSYEQYF.

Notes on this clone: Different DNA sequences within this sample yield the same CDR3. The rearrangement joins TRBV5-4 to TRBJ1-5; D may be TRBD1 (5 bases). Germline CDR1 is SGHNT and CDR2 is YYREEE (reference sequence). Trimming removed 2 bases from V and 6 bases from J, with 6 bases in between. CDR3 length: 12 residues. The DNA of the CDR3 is TGTGCCAGCAGCTTAAGGGGTCAGCCCCAGCATTTT. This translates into CASSLRGQPQHF.

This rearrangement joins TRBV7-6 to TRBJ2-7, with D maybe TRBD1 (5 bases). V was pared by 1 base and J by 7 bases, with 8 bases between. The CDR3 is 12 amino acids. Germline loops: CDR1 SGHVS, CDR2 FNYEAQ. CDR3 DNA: TGTGCCAGCAGCTTAGTGGCAGGGGAGCAGTACTTC. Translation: CASSLVAGEQYF.

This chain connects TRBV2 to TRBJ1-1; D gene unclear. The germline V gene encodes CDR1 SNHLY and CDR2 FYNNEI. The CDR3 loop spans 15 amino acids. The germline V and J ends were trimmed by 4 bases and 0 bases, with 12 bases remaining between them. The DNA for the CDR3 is TGTGCCAGCAGTGCTGCGACGGGGATGAACACTGAAGCTTTCTTT. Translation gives CASSAATGMNTEAFF.

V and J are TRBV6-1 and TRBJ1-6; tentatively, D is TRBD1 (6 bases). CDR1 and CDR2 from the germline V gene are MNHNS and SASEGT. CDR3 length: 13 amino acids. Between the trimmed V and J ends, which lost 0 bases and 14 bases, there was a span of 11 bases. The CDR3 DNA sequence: TGTGCCAGCAGTGAAGCGAAGAAGGGGGCCCTCCACTTT. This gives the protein CASSEAKKGALHF.

CDR3 sequence (DNA): TGTGCCAGTAGTATACAAACAGGCGACTATGGCTACACCTTC. It specifies CASSIQTGDYGYTF. The chain is built from TRBV19 and TRBJ1-2; possible D gene TRBD1, 5 bases. CDR3 size: 14 residues. The V end was cut by 2 bases, the J end by 3 bases, with 10 bases between. CDR1 and CDR2 from the germline V gene are LNHDA and SQIVND (reference sequence). The full variable domain, with the rest looked up from reference TRBV19 and TRBJ1-2, is DGGITQSPKYLFRKEGQNVTLSCEQNLNHDAMYWYRQDPGQGLRLIYYSQIVNDFQKGDIAEGYSVSREKKESFPLTVTSAQKNPTAFYLCASSIQTGDYGYTFGSGTRLTVV.

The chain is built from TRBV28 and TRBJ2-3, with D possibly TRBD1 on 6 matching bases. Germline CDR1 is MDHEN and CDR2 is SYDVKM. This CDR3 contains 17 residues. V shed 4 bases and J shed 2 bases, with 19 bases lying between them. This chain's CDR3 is CASSSRGLGRSTDTQYF. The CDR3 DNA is TGTGCCAGCAGTTCTAGGGGGTTGGGAAGGTCCACAGATACGCAGTATTTT.

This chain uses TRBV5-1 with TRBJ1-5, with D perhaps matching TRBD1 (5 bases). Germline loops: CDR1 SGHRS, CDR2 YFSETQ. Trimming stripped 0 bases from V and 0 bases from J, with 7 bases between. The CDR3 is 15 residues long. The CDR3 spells CASSLGRGSNQPQHF. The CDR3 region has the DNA TGCGCCAGCAGCTTGGGAAGGGGTAGCAATCAGCCCCAGCATTTT.

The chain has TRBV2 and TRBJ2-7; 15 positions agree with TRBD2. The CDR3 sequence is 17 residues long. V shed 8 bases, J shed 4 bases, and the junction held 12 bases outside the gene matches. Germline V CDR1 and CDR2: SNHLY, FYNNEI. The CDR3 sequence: CASRGGLAGGPRYEQYF. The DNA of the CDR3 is TGTGCCAGCCGGGGAGGACTAGCGGGGGGGCCCCGATACGAGCAGTACTTC. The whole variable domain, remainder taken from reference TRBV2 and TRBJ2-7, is EPEVTQTPSHQVTQMGQEVILRCVPISNHLYFYWYRQILGQKVEFLVSFYNNEISEKSEIFDDQFSVERPDGSNFTLKIRSTKLEDSAMYFCASRGGLAGGPRYEQYFGPGTRLTVT.

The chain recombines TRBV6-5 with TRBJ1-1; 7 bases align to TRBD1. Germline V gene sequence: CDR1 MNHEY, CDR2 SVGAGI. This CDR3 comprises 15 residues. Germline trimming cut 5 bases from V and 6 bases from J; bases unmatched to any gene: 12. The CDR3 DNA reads TGTGCCAGCAGTCAACCTTTTGACAGGGCCCCTGAAGCTTTCTTT. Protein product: CASSQPFDRAPEAFF.

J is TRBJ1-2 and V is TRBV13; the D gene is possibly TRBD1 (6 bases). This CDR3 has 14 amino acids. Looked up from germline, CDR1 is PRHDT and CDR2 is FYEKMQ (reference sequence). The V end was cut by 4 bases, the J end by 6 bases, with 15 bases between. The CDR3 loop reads CASSSVTRQDGYTF. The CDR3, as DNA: TGTGCCAGCAGCTCCGTGACGCGACAGGATGGCTACACCTTC.

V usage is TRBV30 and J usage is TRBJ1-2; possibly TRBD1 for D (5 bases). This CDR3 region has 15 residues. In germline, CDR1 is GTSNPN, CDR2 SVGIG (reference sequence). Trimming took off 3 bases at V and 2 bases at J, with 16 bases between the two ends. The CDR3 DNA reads TGTGCCTGGAGGACCTTCGGGGGGAGAAACTATGGCTACACCTTC. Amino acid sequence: CAWRTFGGRNYGYTF.

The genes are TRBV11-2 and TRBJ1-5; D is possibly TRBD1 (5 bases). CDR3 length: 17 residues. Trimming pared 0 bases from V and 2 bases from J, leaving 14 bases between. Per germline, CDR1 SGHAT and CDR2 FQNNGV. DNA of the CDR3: TGTGCCAGCAGCTTAGATGGGGCAGGGTGGGGCAATCAGCCCCAGCATTTT. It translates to CASSLDGAGWGNQPQHF.

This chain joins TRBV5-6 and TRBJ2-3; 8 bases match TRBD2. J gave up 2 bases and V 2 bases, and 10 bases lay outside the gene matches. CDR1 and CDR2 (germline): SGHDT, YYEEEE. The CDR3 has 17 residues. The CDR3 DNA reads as TGTGCCAGCAGCTTTCGCGGGGGGCGACTCATCACAGATACGCAGTATTTT. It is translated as CASSFRGGRLITDTQYF.

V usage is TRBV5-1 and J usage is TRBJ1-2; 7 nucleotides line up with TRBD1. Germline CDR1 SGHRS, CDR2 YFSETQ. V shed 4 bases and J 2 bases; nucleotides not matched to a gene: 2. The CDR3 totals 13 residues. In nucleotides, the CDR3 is TGCGCCAGCAGCAGGGACAGCAACTATGGCTACACCTTC. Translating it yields CASSRDSNYGYTF.

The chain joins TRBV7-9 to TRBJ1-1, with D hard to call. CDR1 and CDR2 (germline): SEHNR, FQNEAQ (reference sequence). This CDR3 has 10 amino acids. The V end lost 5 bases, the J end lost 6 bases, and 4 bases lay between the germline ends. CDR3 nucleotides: TGTGCCAGCAGCCGGGCTGAAGCTTTCTTT. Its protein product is CASSRAEAFF.

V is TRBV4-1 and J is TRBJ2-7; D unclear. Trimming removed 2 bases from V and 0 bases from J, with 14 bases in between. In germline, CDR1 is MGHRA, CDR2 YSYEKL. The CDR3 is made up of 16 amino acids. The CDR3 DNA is TGCGCCAGCAGCCAATCCATAGCCTCAAGCTCCTACGAGCAGTACTTC. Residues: CASSQSIASSSYEQYF.

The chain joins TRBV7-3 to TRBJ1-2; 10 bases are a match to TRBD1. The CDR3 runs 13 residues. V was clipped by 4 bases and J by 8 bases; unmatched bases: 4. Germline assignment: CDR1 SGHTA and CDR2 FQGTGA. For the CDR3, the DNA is TGTGCCAGCAGCTCGACAGGGGGCGGAGGCTACACCTTC. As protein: CASSSTGGGGYTF.

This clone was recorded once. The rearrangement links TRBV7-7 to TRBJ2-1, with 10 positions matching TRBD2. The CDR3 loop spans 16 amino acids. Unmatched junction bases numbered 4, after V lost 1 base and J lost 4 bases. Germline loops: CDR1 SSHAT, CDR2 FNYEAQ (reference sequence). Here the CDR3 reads CASSLGPSGGYNEQFF. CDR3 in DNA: TGTGCCAGCAGCTTAGGCCCTAGCGGGGGATACAATGAGCAGTTCTTC.

The CDR3 DNA reads as TGCGCCAGCAGCTTGGAGGGACCGGGAGGCGTCTACGAGCAGTACTTC. It translates to CASSLEGPGGVYEQYF. The chain uses TRBV5-1 and TRBJ2-7; the match to TRBD2 covers 7 bases. The CDR3 contains 16 residues. V gave up 0 bases and J gave up 3 bases; unmatched junction bases: 9. Germline V gene data show CDR1 as SGHRS and CDR2 as YFSETQ.

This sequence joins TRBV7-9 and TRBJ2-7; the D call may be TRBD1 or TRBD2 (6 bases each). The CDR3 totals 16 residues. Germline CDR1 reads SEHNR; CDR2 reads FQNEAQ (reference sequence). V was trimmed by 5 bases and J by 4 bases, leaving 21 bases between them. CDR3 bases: TGTGCCAGCAGCCTAGGGGGACGGCGGGATCTTTACGAGCAGTACTTC. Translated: CASSLGGRRDLYEQYF.

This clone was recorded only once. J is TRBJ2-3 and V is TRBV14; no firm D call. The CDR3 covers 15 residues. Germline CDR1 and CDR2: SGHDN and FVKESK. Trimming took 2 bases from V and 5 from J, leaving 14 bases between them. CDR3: CASSQPGPRKDTQYF. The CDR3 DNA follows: TGTGCCAGCAGCCAACCTGGCCCGCGGAAAGATACGCAGTATTTT. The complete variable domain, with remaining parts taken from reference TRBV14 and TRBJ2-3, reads EAGVTQFPSHSVIEKGQTVTLRCDPISGHDNLYWYRRVMGKEIKFLLHFVKESKQDESGMPNNRFLAERTGGTYSTLKVQPAELEDSGVYFCASSQPGPRKDTQYFGPGTRLTVL.

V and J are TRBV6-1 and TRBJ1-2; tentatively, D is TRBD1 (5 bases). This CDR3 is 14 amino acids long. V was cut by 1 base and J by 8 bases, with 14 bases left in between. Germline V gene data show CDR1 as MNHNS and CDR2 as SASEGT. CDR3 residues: CASSEGGWLQGYTF. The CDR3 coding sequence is TGTGCCAGCAGTGAAGGGGGCTGGCTTCAGGGCTACACCTTC.